What follows are 13 T cell receptor beta chains derived from one specimen sequenced in a study of CD8+CD57+ T cells in acquired aplastic anemia (dated by TCRdb to the late 2010s). These reads were obtained on an Illumina HiSeq 2000. Genomic DNA was used as template for profiling of TCR beta VDJ combinations and CDR3 sequences. TCRdb applied fastp at Q25 and MiXCR to the public reads, then kept only in-frame beta chains. Rows are unified per CDR3 protein, each entry keeping the most common DNA and genes. Recorded for this sample are 150,000 or so distinct CDR3 sequences; approximately 60% of them occurred a single time. The ten largest clones represent less than 55% of the sample. Sample: sorted CD4+, CD8+, or CD8+CD57+ T cells (not recorded which) from PBMCs. Receptors originate from a human donor in good health.

Only one count was recorded for this clonotype. The V call is TRBV29-1, the J call TRBJ1-1; 8 bases fit TRBD1. From germline, CDR1 is SQVTM and CDR2 ANQGSEA. The CDR3 totals 13 residues. Trimming removed 5 bases from V and 0 bases from J; junction bases left unmatched: 2. The CDR3 reads CSVTQGVNTEAFF. CDR3 nucleotides: TGCAGCGTTACACAGGGGGTGAACACTGAAGCTTTCTTT.

The chain recombines TRBV19 with TRBJ2-7; 8 nucleotides align to TRBD1. CDR3 length: 13 amino acids. Germline CDR1 is LNHDA and CDR2 is SQIVND (reference sequence). J gave up 3 bases and V 5 bases, and 3 bases lay outside the gene matches. CDR3 nucleotide sequence: TGTGCCAGTAGTTGGGGACAGGACTACGAGCAGTACTTC. This sequence encodes CASSWGQDYEQYF. Filled out from reference TRBV19 and TRBJ2-7, the complete variable domain reads DGGITQSPKYLFRKEGQNVTLSCEQNLNHDAMYWYRQDPGQGLRLIYYSQIVNDFQKGDIAEGYSVSREKKESFPLTVTSAQKNPTAFYLCASSWGQDYEQYFGPGTRLTVT.

This clonotype was observed a handful of times. The chain has TRBV20-1 and TRBJ2-7; D not resolved. The CDR3 contains 14 residues. The ends were cut back, 1 base at V and 6 bases at J, with 16 bases in the middle. Germline CDR1 DFQATT, CDR2 SNEGSKA (reference sequence). The CDR3 loop is CSARAASLRGEQYF. Written as DNA, the CDR3 is TGCAGTGCTAGAGCTGCCAGCCTTAGAGGCGAGCAGTACTTC.

Turning to this clonotype: One junction end disagrees with the germline gene, perhaps due to a read error. This chain uses TRBV7-6 with TRBJ2-1; 12 bases match TRBD2. Germline lookup yields CDR1 SGHVS and CDR2 FNYEAQ. The CDR3 is made up of 15 amino acids. The CDR3 nucleotides are TGTGCCAGCAGCCTAGCGGGAGGGTATTGGGATACGCAGTTCTTC. It translates to CASSLAGGYWDTQFF.

This chain connects TRBV7-2 to TRBJ2-5; TRBD2 agrees at 9 bases. The J segment lost 5 bases and the V segment lost 6 bases, leaving 10 bases of the junction unmatched. Germline values: CDR1 SGHTA, CDR2 FQGNSA. This CDR3 has 15 amino acids. This chain's CDR3 is CASRRGGGAGETQYF. The CDR3 nucleotides read TGTGCCAGCAGACGAGGCGGGGGGGCTGGGGAGACCCAGTACTTC.

In its sample, this clonotype was seen a few times. The chain employs TRBV20-1 and TRBJ2-7; D uncertain. The CDR3 covers 12 residues. Germline V gene data show CDR1 as DFQATT and CDR2 as SNEGSKA (reference sequence). V was clipped by 0 bases and J by 7 bases, with 10 bases between them. The chain's CDR3 is CSARDVQNEQYF. For the CDR3, the DNA is TGCAGTGCTAGAGATGTTCAGAATGAGCAGTACTTC.

This clonotype has at least ten counts. V gene TRBV24-1 combines with J gene TRBJ2-2; 8 bases line up with TRBD2. Germline CDR1 KGHDR, CDR2 SFDVKD. J gave up 1 base and V 1 base, and 7 bases lay outside the gene matches. CDR3 length equals 18 residues. The CDR3 reads CATSDLGSSGRNTGELFF. CDR3 bases: TGTGCCACCAGTGATTTAGGCTCTAGCGGGCGGAACACCGGGGAGCTGTTTTTT.

This clonotype was recorded at least ten times. The chain employs TRBV19 and TRBJ2-2; 8 bases are a match to TRBD1. Germline CDR1 is LNHDA and CDR2 is SQIVND (reference sequence). The CDR3 sequence is 17 residues long. The J segment lost 8 bases and the V segment lost 0 bases, leaving 11 bases of the junction unmatched. As DNA, the CDR3 is TGTGCCAGTAGTATAGATCCGGGGACAGGCCCTTCGGGGGAGCTGTTTTTT. This encodes CASSIDPGTGPSGELFF. The full variable domain, completed using reference TRBV19 and TRBJ2-2, is DGGITQSPKYLFRKEGQNVTLSCEQNLNHDAMYWYRQDPGQGLRLIYYSQIVNDFQKGDIAEGYSVSREKKESFPLTVTSAQKNPTAFYLCASSIDPGTGPSGELFFGEGSRLTVL.

This chain connects TRBV2 to TRBJ1-2, with TRBD1 matching over 7 bases. This CDR3 has 14 residues. CDR1 and CDR2 (germline): SNHLY, FYNNEI. The ends lost 9 bases at V and 4 bases at J; junction bases unmatched: 11. The chain's CDR3 is CARSPGTESYGYTF. The CDR3 DNA reads as TGTGCCAGATCCCCCGGGACAGAGAGCTATGGCTACACCTTC. Full variable domain (rest looked up from reference TRBV2 and TRBJ1-2): EPEVTQTPSHQVTQMGQEVILRCVPISNHLYFYWYRQILGQKVEFLVSFYNNEISEKSEIFDDQFSVERPDGSNFTLKIRSTKLEDSAMYFCARSPGTESYGYTFGSGTRLTVV.

The chain carries TRBV20-1 and TRBJ2-1; no clear D gene. The CDR3 is made up of 15 amino acids. V gave up 4 bases and J gave up 0 bases, with 13 bases separating them. Germline CDR1 and CDR2: DFQATT and SNEGSKA (reference sequence). Here the CDR3 reads CSATSEVGSYNEQFF. Written as DNA, the CDR3 is TGCAGTGCTACTTCTGAGGTGGGCTCCTACAATGAGCAGTTCTTC.

In its sample, this clonotype was seen once. V gene TRBV20-1 combines with J gene TRBJ2-7; 12 nucleotides line up with TRBD2. In germline, CDR1 is DFQATT, CDR2 SNEGSKA (reference sequence). V shed 1 base and J 6 bases; nucleotides not matched to a gene: 4. The CDR3 length is 14 residues. The CDR3 loop is CSARAPTSGGEQYF. DNA of the CDR3: TGCAGTGCTAGAGCCCCGACTAGCGGGGGCGAGCAGTACTTC.

The chain uses TRBV14 and TRBJ2-1; 10 bases are shared with TRBD2. This CDR3 has 15 amino acids. Germline trimming cut 6 bases from V and 5 bases from J; bases unmatched to any gene: 7. Germline lookup yields CDR1 SGHDN and CDR2 FVKESK. This CDR3 is CASSYGGLAHNEQFF. CDR3 DNA sequence: TGTGCCAGCAGTTACGGGGGACTAGCGCACAATGAGCAGTTCTTC. The variable domain in full, completed from reference TRBV14 and TRBJ2-1, reads EAGVTQFPSHSVIEKGQTVTLRCDPISGHDNLYWYRRVMGKEIKFLLHFVKESKQDESGMPNNRFLAERTGGTYSTLKVQPAELEDSGVYFCASSYGGLAHNEQFFGPGTRLTVL.

This clonotype was picked up many times. This sequence joins TRBV6-6 and TRBJ2-3; D is perhaps TRBD2 (5 bases). The CDR3 consists of 17 residues. The V end was cut by 2 bases, the J end by 2 bases, with 17 bases between. The germline CDR1 and CDR2 sequences are MNHNY and SVGAGI (reference sequence). The CDR3 loop is CASSYTESGAHTDTQYF. The CDR3 DNA follows: TGTGCCAGCAGTTACACAGAGAGCGGAGCCCACACAGATACGCAGTATTTT.